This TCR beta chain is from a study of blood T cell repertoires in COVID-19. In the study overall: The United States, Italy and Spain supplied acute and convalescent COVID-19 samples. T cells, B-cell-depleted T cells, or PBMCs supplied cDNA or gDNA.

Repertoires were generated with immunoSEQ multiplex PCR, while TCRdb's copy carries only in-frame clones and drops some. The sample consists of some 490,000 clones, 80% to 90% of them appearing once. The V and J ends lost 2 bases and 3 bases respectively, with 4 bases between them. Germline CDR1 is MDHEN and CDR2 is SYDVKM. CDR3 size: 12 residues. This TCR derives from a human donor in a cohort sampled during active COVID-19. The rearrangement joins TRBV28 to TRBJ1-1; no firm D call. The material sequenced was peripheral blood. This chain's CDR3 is CASSLGYTEAFF. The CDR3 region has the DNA TGTGCCAGCAGTTTAGGCTACACTGAAGCTTTCTTT.